The clone carrying this TCR beta chain showed up just a few times. Its specificity is not known. The V end was cut by 7 bases, the J end by 5 bases, with 23 bases between. This CDR3 is 17 amino acids long. This sample stems from a study of T-cell memory formation after mild COVID-19. Broader study findings: SARS-CoV-2 specificity was not confirmed for second-wave clones peaking on day 37.

Amplification by 5'RACE using constant-segment primers produced TCR alpha and TCR beta cDNA libraries that carried sample barcodes and UMIs. TCRdb recomputed calls from the 5' RACE reads with MiXCR, one row per CDR3 protein. The sample yields roughly 250,000 distinct CDR3 sequences, 15% to 20% seen once. The chain is built from TRBV12-3 or TRBV12-4 and TRBJ2-2; TRBD1 or TRBD2 may be the D gene (5 bases each). The sequence derives from a young man who had mild COVID-19 (a few samples of this study predate the infection). Cell type and time point are not known. The sequencing input was PBMCs or a T cell subset sorted from them (not recorded which). The CDR3 DNA sequence: TGTGCCAGCACCCCTTACCGAGGGGAAGGTTTGACCGGGGAGCTGTTTTTT. This encodes CASTPYRGEGLTGELFF.